A single sample is the source of the 27 T cell receptor beta chains below, sequenced in a study of shared clonotypes between healthy human individuals. Method: immunoSEQ multiplex PCR; TCRdb's copy keeps in-frame clones and lacks some. The repertoire holds 2 million to 2.5 million clones, 95% seen once, with over 0.1% in the top ten. Sequences were obtained from naive CD4+ T cells sorted from blood. Subset meaning: CD45RA+ positively selected. All receptors derive from a man younger than 30 in good health.

V is TRBV19 and J is TRBJ1-1, with 7 bases that match TRBD1. Trimming took 6 bases from V and 7 from J; bases not matched to a gene: 11. This CDR3 region has 14 residues. Germline-derived CDR1 and CDR2 are LNHDA and SQIVND (reference sequence). The CDR3 DNA reads TGTGCCAGTAGGAAACCAGGGGGTTCGGGTGAAGCTTTCTTT. It yields the protein CASRKPGGSGEAFF. Based on the CDR3 plus reference TRBV19 and TRBJ1-1, the full variable domain is DGGITQSPKYLFRKEGQNVTLSCEQNLNHDAMYWYRQDPGQGLRLIYYSQIVNDFQKGDIAEGYSVSREKKESFPLTVTSAQKNPTAFYLCASRKPGGSGEAFFGQGTRLTVV.

This clone was recorded once. This chain links TRBV28 with TRBJ1-4, with 10 bases fitting TRBD1. The CDR3 covers 13 residues. From germline, CDR1 is MDHEN and CDR2 SYDVKM. The junction had 5 bases not matched to a gene; V was cut back by 8 bases and J by 8 bases. CDR3 sequence reads: CASEGQGREKLFF. CDR3 sequence (DNA): TGTGCCAGCGAGGGACAGGGGCGGGAAAAACTGTTTTTT.

CDR3 amino acids: CASSEWTALEAFF. The CDR3 DNA is TGTGCCAGCAGTGAGTGGACAGCCCTTGAAGCTTTCTTT. The chain uses TRBV25-1 and TRBJ1-1, with D possibly matching TRBD1 (6 bases). The V end was cut by 3 bases, the J end by 7 bases, with 12 bases between. The CDR3 spans 13 residues. The germline V gene has CDR1 MGHDK and CDR2 SYGVNS.

The gene calls are TRBV7-8 and TRBJ1-2, with 10 positions matching TRBD1. The germline V gene has CDR1 SGHVS and CDR2 FQNEAQ. The CDR3 has 18 amino acids. Trimming cost V 0 bases and J 9 bases; bases outside gene matches: 16. The CDR3 sequence: CASSLAPWTGGLPASYTF. CDR3 bases: TGTGCCAGCAGCTTAGCCCCGTGGACAGGGGGTCTCCCAGCGAGCTACACCTTC.

The CDR3 region is CASSLGSEYNSPLHF. DNA of the CDR3: TGTGCCAGCAGCTTAGGGTCAGAGTATAATTCACCCCTCCACTTT. This chain connects TRBV7-8 to TRBJ1-6, with D uncertain. The germline V and J ends were trimmed by 1 base and 4 bases, with 8 bases remaining between them. This CDR3 contains 15 residues. Germline V gives CDR1 SGHVS, CDR2 FQNEAQ.

The rearrangement uses TRBV7-6 and TRBJ2-5; the D is unclear. The germline gives CDR1 SGHVS, CDR2 FNYEAQ. V dropped 1 base and J dropped 0 bases, with 6 bases sitting between them. The CDR3 runs 14 residues. For the CDR3, the DNA is TGTGCCAGCAGCTTAGTAACTTACCAAGAGACCCAGTACTTC. Its translation is CASSLVTYQETQYF. Complete variable domain (other parts from reference TRBV7-6 and TRBJ2-5): GAGVSQSPRYKVTKRGQDVALRCDPISGHVSLYWYRQALGQGPEFLTYFNYEAQQDKSGLPNDRFSAERPEGSISTLTIQRTEQRDSAMYRCASSLVTYQETQYFGPGTRLLVL.

The rearrangement links TRBV29-1 to TRBJ2-1; D might be TRBD2 (5 bases). This CDR3 has 11 residues. Germline CDR1 reads SQVTM; CDR2 reads ANQGSEA. V lost 3 bases and J 9 bases, leaving 9 bases between the germline ends. CDR3: CSVEHGVEQFF. The CDR3 DNA reads TGCAGCGTTGAGCACGGGGTTGAGCAGTTCTTC.

The chain carries TRBV5-4 and TRBJ2-2; TRBD2 agrees at 7 bases. Germline lookup yields CDR1 SGHNT and CDR2 YYREEE (reference sequence). The junction had 6 bases not matched to a gene; V was cut back by 6 bases and J by 4 bases. The CDR3 spans 14 residues. The CDR3 bases are TGTGCCAGCACCAACCGCGGGGGCACCGGGGAGCTGTTTTTT. Encoded protein: CASTNRGGTGELFF.

This clone was seen more than once but under ten times. The rearrangement joins TRBV12-1 to TRBJ2-4; TRBD1, as called in the table, went unchecked against the DNA. TRBV12-1 is annotated as a pseudogene. The CDR3 contains 16 residues. The CDR3 coding sequence is TGTGCCAGCAGCTCCGACAGGGGGCTCGCGGGGGGCATTCAGTACTTC. Translation: CASSSDRGLAGGIQYF.

The chain's CDR3 is CAWSLITNEQFF. CDR3 in DNA: TGTGCCTGGAGCCTCATCACCAATGAGCAGTTCTTC. The gene calls are TRBV30 and TRBJ2-1; no clear D gene. The V and J ends lost 3 bases and 6 bases respectively, with 9 bases between them. This CDR3 is built from 12 residues. Germline assignment: CDR1 GTSNPN and CDR2 SVGIG (reference sequence).

The chain combines TRBV27 with TRBJ1-5; 7 bases map to TRBD1. The CDR3 sequence is 15 residues long. The V and J ends lost 4 bases and 2 bases, in that order; junction bases with no gene match: 5. CDR1 and CDR2 (germline): MNHEY, SMNVEV (reference sequence). CDR3 sequence: CASSSYRGGNQPQHF. The CDR3 DNA sequence: TGTGCCAGCAGTTCCTACAGGGGTGGCAATCAGCCCCAGCATTTT.

This clone has a single count. The rearrangement links TRBV28 to TRBJ1-3, with D unclear. Germline loops: CDR1 MDHEN, CDR2 SYDVKM. V lost 2 bases to trimming and J lost 1 base, with 12 bases between them. This CDR3 spans 16 amino acids. The CDR3 sequence is CASSLRQSPSGNTIYF. The CDR3 nucleotides are TGTGCCAGCAGTTTAAGGCAGAGCCCTTCTGGAAACACCATATATTTT.

Only one count was recorded for this clone. The chain carries TRBV4-3 and TRBJ1-4; D is possibly TRBD1 (5 bases). The germline CDR1 and CDR2 sequences are LGHNA and YSLEER. This CDR3 spans 15 amino acids. Trimming removed 7 bases at V and 1 base at J, with 13 bases between. CDR3 protein: CASKAGWGTNEKLFF. In nucleotides, the CDR3 is TGCGCCAGCAAGGCAGGGTGGGGAACTAATGAAAAACTGTTTTTT.

This chain joins TRBV14 and TRBJ1-6; TRBD1 might be the D (5 bases). Looked up from germline, CDR1 is SGHDN and CDR2 is FVKESK. The germline V and J ends were trimmed by 0 bases and 16 bases, with 13 bases remaining between them. The CDR3 runs to 13 residues. CDR3 DNA sequence: TGTGCCAGCAGCCAAGAAAAGGGGCGCCGACTCCACTTT. Translated: CASSQEKGRRLHF. The full variable domain, completed using reference TRBV14 and TRBJ1-6, is EAGVTQFPSHSVIEKGQTVTLRCDPISGHDNLYWYRRVMGKEIKFLLHFVKESKQDESGMPNNRFLAERTGGTYSTLKVQPAELEDSGVYFCASSQEKGRRLHFGNGTRLTVT.

The chain recombines TRBV5-1 with TRBJ1-2, with D unclear. Germline V gene lookup returns CDR1 SGHRS and CDR2 YFSETQ. This CDR3 is built from 13 residues. Trimming pared 0 bases from V and 7 bases from J, leaving 10 bases between. The CDR3 sequence is CASSLAWLGGYTF. DNA of the CDR3: TGCGCCAGCAGCTTGGCCTGGTTAGGTGGCTACACCTTC.

The chain links TRBV7-9 to TRBJ1-1; TRBD1 matches at 8 bases. The CDR3 extends over 18 amino acids. Unmatched junction bases numbered 11, after V lost 2 bases and J lost 0 bases. The germline CDR1 and CDR2 sequences are SEHNR and FQNEAQ (reference sequence). In DNA, the CDR3 is TGTGCCAGCAGCTTATTTCCGGGACAGGTCTTTATGAACACTGAAGCTTTCTTT. Residues: CASSLFPGQVFMNTEAFF.

The chain has TRBV19 and TRBJ1-2; possibly TRBD1 for D (5 bases). Trimming pared 3 bases from V and 4 bases from J, leaving 9 bases between. Germline lookup yields CDR1 LNHDA and CDR2 SQIVND (reference sequence). The CDR3 extends over 13 amino acids. CDR3 in DNA: TGTGCCAGTAGTATGGGACCGCTCTATGGCTACACCTTC. Amino acid sequence: CASSMGPLYGYTF.

The chain is built from TRBV29-1 and TRBJ2-7; 7 nucleotides match TRBD1. Germline loops: CDR1 SQVTM, CDR2 ANQGSEA. The CDR3 runs 14 residues. Trimming cost V 6 bases and J 3 bases; bases outside gene matches: 11. The CDR3 nucleotides are TGCAGCGTGGCTCATGGGGACAGCCTCTACGAGCAGTACTTC. It specifies CSVAHGDSLYEQYF.

This chain uses TRBV4-3 with TRBJ2-1; D is ambiguous. CDR3 length equals 13 residues. Germline values: CDR1 LGHNA, CDR2 YSLEER. V lost 1 base and J 9 bases, leaving 10 bases between the germline ends. CDR3 DNA sequence: TGCGCCAGCAGCCAAGGACTTTCTGGTGAGCAGTTCTTC. Translation: CASSQGLSGEQFF.

Of note for this clone: This CDR3 is also generated by other DNA sequences in the sample. This chain connects TRBV5-1 to TRBJ2-7; TRBD1 agrees at 8 bases. This CDR3 contains 15 residues. Germline lookup yields CDR1 SGHRS and CDR2 YFSETQ. With V trimmed by 3 bases and J by 4 bases, 9 bases remained unmatched. As DNA, the CDR3 is TGCGCCAGCAGCTCCACCGGGACAGGCGTATACGAGCAGTACTTC. It translates to CASSSTGTGVYEQYF.

This rearrangement joins TRBV7-2 to TRBJ2-1, with a possible D match to TRBD1 (6 bases). The CDR3 extends over 12 amino acids. CDR1 is SGHTA, CDR2 FQGNSA, per germline. The ends were cut back, 5 bases at V and 9 bases at J, with 11 bases in the middle. The DNA for the CDR3 is TGTGCCAGCAGCCCCAGGGGACCTGAGCAGTTCTTC. It is translated as CASSPRGPEQFF.

The CDR3: CASSIGAPVTIYF. DNA for the CDR3: TGTGCCAGCAGCATTGGGGCTCCAGTCACCATATATTTT. The chain recombines TRBV6-1 with TRBJ1-3; a possible D gene is TRBD1 (5 bases). The CDR3 loop spans 13 amino acids. Looked up from germline, CDR1 is MNHNS and CDR2 is SASEGT. V was shortened by 6 bases and J by 9 bases, with 15 bases between the two germline ends.

The V gene is TRBV16, the J gene TRBJ1-2, with a tentative D call TRBD1 (6 bases). Trimming cost V 6 bases and J 4 bases, with 12 bases left between them. The CDR3 runs 13 residues. The germline V gene encodes CDR1 KGHSY and CDR2 FQNENV. CDR3 sequence reads: CASSSDRFYGYTF. The CDR3 coding sequence is TGTGCCAGCAGTTCCGACAGGTTCTATGGCTACACCTTC.

Worth noting for this clone: Other DNA sequences in this sample translate to the same CDR3. The V call is TRBV11-2, the J call TRBJ1-5; the D gene is possibly TRBD1 (6 bases). Germline assignment: CDR1 SGHAT and CDR2 FQNNGV. The CDR3 has 13 residues. V shed 6 bases and J shed 4 bases, with 10 bases lying between them. CDR3 amino acids: CASSQDRNQPQHF. Written as DNA, the CDR3 is TGTGCCAGCAGTCAAGACAGGAATCAGCCCCAGCATTTT.

The rearrangement links TRBV5-4 to TRBJ1-2; maybe TRBD1 (5 bases). The V and J ends lost 0 bases and 8 bases respectively, with 14 bases between them. The CDR3 extends over 14 amino acids. CDR1 and CDR2 (germline): SGHNT, YYREEE (reference sequence). Here the CDR3 DNA reads TGTGCCAGCAGCTTGGCCGGGGCGGGTCAGGGCTACACCTTC. Amino acid sequence: CASSLAGAGQGYTF.

The CDR3 DNA reads TGTGCCAGCTCACCCTCGGGAGTAAATAGCAATCAGCCCCAGCATTTT. Amino acid sequence: CASSPSGVNSNQPQHF. The rearrangement uses TRBV18 and TRBJ1-5, with unresolved D. Trimming removed 3 bases from V and 0 bases from J, with 12 bases in between. The CDR3 consists of 16 residues. CDR1 is KGHSH, CDR2 LQKENI, per germline.

The chain is built from TRBV7-7 and TRBJ2-5; D possibly uses TRBD1 or TRBD2 (5 bases each). Looked up from germline, CDR1 is SSHAT and CDR2 is FNYEAQ (reference sequence). CDR3 length: 14 amino acids. The CDR3 DNA sequence: TGTGCTAGCGCCCAGGGACGGGGCCAAGAGACCCAGTACTTC. It is translated as CASAQGRGQETQYF.